This T cell receptor (beta chain) was found in a study of blood T cell repertoires in COVID-19. Study-wide context: Some COVID-19 samples were acute and others convalescent; all came from the United States, Italy and Spain. T cells, B-cell-depleted T cells, or PBMCs provided the cDNA or gDNA that served as material.

The CDR3 runs 14 residues. Germline CDR1 is SGHTS and CDR2 is YDEGEE. Trimming cost V 2 bases and J 2 bases, with 11 bases left between them. Authors' processing steps: By means of reference gene primer amplification, nucleated cell counts were estimated. Sequencing was performed with immunoSEQ multiplex PCR; in TCRdb, only in-frame clones are kept and a portion is missing. V and J calls plus clone size are reproduced from that table; the DNA served to infer D and trimming. The table records more than 150,000 clones, roughly 90% of them present only once. This clone was counted a single time. V and J are TRBV5-8 and TRBJ2-7; D is uncertain. Sequencing used peripheral blood. This clonotype was obtained from a man in his 60s with acute or convalescent COVID-19. CDR3 sequence: CASSFPTVTYEQYF. The DNA of the CDR3 is TGTGCCAGCAGCTTCCCTACAGTAACCTACGAGCAGTACTTC.